The 3 T cell receptor beta chains listed next were all sequenced from one sample in a study of monozygotic twins with inflammatory bowel disease. TCRdb reworked the 5' RACE reads into one entry per CDR3 protein, no DNA. Recorded for this sample: under 150,000 distinct CDR3 sequences. The material sequenced was blood. These receptors were taken from a human donor with ulcerative colitis or Crohn's disease, or a healthy co-twin of an affected twin (not recorded which).

This chain links TRBV7-8 with TRBJ2-7; as DNA is missing, the TRBD1 call by TCRdb cannot be tested. From germline, CDR1 is SGHVS and CDR2 FQNEAQ. This CDR3 has 14 amino acids. CDR3 sequence reads: CASSGRQITYEQYF. Complete variable domain (other parts from reference TRBV7-8 and TRBJ2-7): GAGVSQSPRYKVAKRGQDVALRCDPISGHVSLFWYQQALGQGPEFLTYFQNEAQLDKSGLPSDRFFAERPEGSVSTLKIQRTQQEDSAVYLCASSGRQITYEQYFGPGTRLTVT.

The chain couples TRBV7-2 to TRBJ2-7; without DNA, the TCRdb call of TRBD1 cannot be checked. Germline CDR1 is SGHTA and CDR2 is FQGNSA. This CDR3 has 14 amino acids. The CDR3 spells CASSHDRGRREQYF. Based on the CDR3 plus reference TRBV7-2 and TRBJ2-7, the full variable domain is GAGVSQSPSNKVTEKGKDVELRCDPISGHTALYWYRQSLGQGLEFLIYFQGNSAPDKSGLPSDRFSAERTGGSVSTLTIQRTQQEDSAVYLCASSHDRGRREQYFGPGTRLTVT.

The chain joins TRBV29-1 to TRBJ2-3; checking the TCRdb D call of TRBD1 is not possible without DNA. The CDR3 contains 13 residues. CDR1 SQVTM and CDR2 ANQGSEA come from the germline V gene. CDR3 amino acids: CSVGTGSTDTQYF.